A selection of T cell receptor beta chains follows, all from one sample in a study of post-analysis software for immune sequencing data. Via MiXCR, TCRdb re-called the PCR reads, giving one row per CDR3 protein. The repertoire holds approximately 260,000 distinct CDR3 sequences, approximately 34% seen once, with 4% to 6% in the top ten. The source material was blood. Receptors were obtained from a girl between 5 and 17 years old with multiple sclerosis. CDR3s include the opening cysteine and the closing phenylalanine or tryptophan. Each record gives: J gene, V gene, CDR3 protein.

TRBJ2-1 TRBV20-1 CSAPALAGGHNEQFF
TRBJ2-3 TRBV5-4 CASSLLERGPDTQYF
TRBJ2-1 TRBV24-1 CATSDPGTSGYNEQFF
TRBJ1-6 TRBV10-2 CASRRGESPLHF
TRBJ2-5 TRBV11-2 CASSSGTGVETQYF
TRBJ2-3 TRBV29-1 CSVSAGTGVTDTQYF
TRBJ2-1 TRBV4-1 CASSQPTSGSHEQFF
. TRBV15 CATSRVGGMETQYF
TRBJ2-3 TRBV20-1 CSAVSGRTDTQYF
TRBJ1-1 TRBV29-1 CSVEEGARRAFF
TRBJ2-3 TRBV6-1 CASSGTGGDTQYF
TRBJ1-1 TRBV6-5 CASSYYLWGGTEAFF
TRBJ2-7 TRBV7-7 CASSECSSGGEQYF
TRBJ2-1 TRBV4-1 CASSQLMGLAGLSYNEQFF
TRBJ1-2 TRBV4-1 CASSQDPPGRDGYTF
TRBJ1-2 TRBV29-1 CSVEENTNLNYGYTF
TRBJ2-7 TRBV6-5 CASSSTQGGSYEQYF
TRBJ1-5 TRBV5-5 CASSFGTGGSQPQHF
TRBJ2-3 TRBV12-3/TRBV12-4 CAISLGGPTQYF
TRBJ2-2 TRBV20-1 CSARDRKRGTNTGELFF
TRBJ2-2 TRBV5-5 CASSATTQFSTAGELFF
TRBJ2-3 TRBV6-5 CASMEVADGTDTQYF